Presented here are 24 T cell receptor beta chains from one specimen sequenced in a study of response to subunit inactivated influenza vaccine. Each CDR3 protein is one row after TCRdb ran MiXCR on the RT-PCR reads. The repertoire holds about 580,000 distinct CDR3 sequences, with less than 15% as singletons. The sequencing used PBMCs from blood, collected roughly 12 days after vaccination. Source of these receptors: a man in his forties or fifties who received an inactivated influenza vaccine.

For this clonotype: A much larger clone is a single base away; this may be a read error. J is TRBJ1-1 and V is TRBV10-3; weak D call: TRBD1 (6 bases). CDR3 size: 14 residues. Germline V gene lookup returns CDR1 ENHRY and CDR2 SYGVKD. The CDR3 nucleotides are TGTCCCATCATCTCAGGGGTCGGTAACACTGAAGCTTTCTTT. Amino acids: CPIISGVGNTEAFF.

The genes are TRBV6-2 or TRBV6-3 and TRBJ2-7; 8 bases fit TRBD2. Per the germline V gene, CDR1 is MNHEY and CDR2 is SVGEGT. The ends lost 4 bases at V and 12 bases at J; junction bases unmatched: 11. The CDR3 runs 13 residues. The CDR3 coding sequence is TGTGCCAGCAGTTCGACTAGCGTGAGGAGCCTGTACTTC. Protein: CASSSTSVRSLYF.

This rearrangement joins TRBV5-5 to TRBJ1-5; D not resolved. Trimming pared 4 bases from V and 0 bases from J, leaving 11 bases between. The CDR3 has 15 amino acids. Germline V lookup: CDR1 SGHKS, CDR2 YYEKEE (reference sequence). CDR3 residues: CASSLDPGSNQPQHF. The CDR3 DNA sequence: TGTGCCAGCAGCCTCGATCCCGGTAGCAATCAGCCCCAGCATTTT.

The chain has TRBV20-1 and TRBJ2-1, with D hard to call. CDR3 length: 15 amino acids. CDR1 and CDR2 from the germline V gene are DFQATT and SNEGSKA (reference sequence). V lost 0 bases to trimming and J lost 0 bases, with 9 bases between them. CDR3 loop: CSARDPVSSYNEQFF. The DNA for the CDR3 is TGCAGTGCTAGAGATCCGGTTAGCTCCTACAATGAGCAGTTCTTC.

This clonotype turned up a few times. The chain links TRBV3-1 to TRBJ1-5; D gene unclear. With 0 bases removed from V and 4 bases from J, the gap between germline ends came to 10 bases. The CDR3 has 15 amino acids. The germline gives CDR1 LGHDT, CDR2 YNNKEL (reference sequence). DNA for the CDR3: TGTGCCAGCAGCCAAGAAGGCACCACAAATCAGCCCCAGCATTTT. Translation: CASSQEGTTNQPQHF. Together with reference TRBV3-1 and TRBJ1-5, the CDR3 gives the full variable domain: DTAVSQTPKYLVTQMGNDKSIKCEQNLGHDTMYWYKQDSKKFLKIMFSYNNKELIINETVPNRFSPKSPDKAHLNLHINSLELGDSAVYFCASSQEGTTNQPQHFGDGTRLSIL.

This clonotype has just a few counts. The chain employs TRBV7-3 and TRBJ2-5; TRBD1 agrees at 7 bases. Germline V gene data show CDR1 as SGHTA and CDR2 as FQGTGA. The CDR3 consists of 13 residues. The V gene end was trimmed by 5 bases and the J gene end by 6 bases; junction bases not matched to a gene: 6. CDR3 nucleotide sequence: TGTGCCAGCAGCCCGACAGGGATGAAGACCCAGTACTTC. This encodes CASSPTGMKTQYF.

The genes are TRBV20-1 and TRBJ2-1, with D perhaps being TRBD1 or TRBD2 (5 bases each). V dropped 3 bases and J dropped 1 base, with 16 bases sitting between them. The CDR3 sequence is 16 residues long. CDR1 is DFQATT, CDR2 SNEGSKA, per germline (reference sequence). The CDR3 here is CSASRRSAGSYNEQFF. DNA of the CDR3: TGCAGTGCTAGCCGGAGGTCGGCAGGGTCCTACAATGAGCAGTTCTTC.

This clonotype has only a few counts. The gene calls are TRBV12-3 or TRBV12-4 and TRBJ2-1; 7 bases are shared with TRBD2. The CDR3 is 15 amino acids. The ends lost 7 bases at V and 2 bases at J; junction bases unmatched: 8. The DNA for the CDR3 is TGTGCCAGCATCAAGTCCGGGACTACCTACAATGAGCAGTTCTTC. Translation: CASIKSGTTYNEQFF.

There are a few counts of this clonotype. The chain carries TRBV7-8 and TRBJ1-5; 7 nucleotides align to TRBD1. Germline CDR1 reads SGHVS; CDR2 reads FQNEAQ. This CDR3 comprises 14 residues. The V and J ends lost 4 bases and 3 bases, in that order; junction bases with no gene match: 3. This CDR3 is CASSSGQFNQPQHF. The CDR3 DNA follows: TGTGCCAGCAGCTCGGGACAGTTCAATCAGCCCCAGCATTTT. Based on the CDR3 plus reference TRBV7-8 and TRBJ1-5, the full variable domain is GAGVSQSPRYKVAKRGQDVALRCDPISGHVSLFWYQQALGQGPEFLTYFQNEAQLDKSGLPSDRFFAERPEGSVSTLKIQRTQQEDSAVYLCASSSGQFNQPQHFGDGTRLSIL.

This clonotype was observed a handful of times. The J gene is TRBJ2-7, the V gene TRBV11-2, with 8 bases lining up with TRBD1. The length of the CDR3 is 15 residues. With 5 bases clipped from V and 1 base from J, the junction kept 7 bases outside the gene matches. Germline V lookup: CDR1 SGHAT, CDR2 FQNNGV. This CDR3 reads CASSTSGTGSYEQYF. Written as DNA, the CDR3 is TGTGCCAGCAGCACCTCCGGGACAGGTTCCTACGAGCAGTACTTC.

This clonotype was seen many times. The genes are TRBV30 and TRBJ1-5; D is unresolved. Trimming removed 1 base at V and 0 bases at J, with 7 bases between. From germline, CDR1 is GTSNPN and CDR2 SVGIG (reference sequence). The CDR3 is 14 amino acids. The CDR3 is CAWSEVDSNQPQHF. Here the CDR3 DNA reads TGTGCCTGGAGTGAGGTGGATAGCAATCAGCCCCAGCATTTT.

The gene calls are TRBV3-1 and TRBJ1-6, with D maybe TRBD1 (5 bases). Deletions cut 3 bases from V and 10 bases from J, with 19 bases between. CDR1 and CDR2 from the germline V gene are LGHDT and YNNKEL (reference sequence). The CDR3 spans 16 residues. As DNA, the CDR3 is TGTGCCAGCAGCCAGCCCGTTACAGGAATGGGATCACCCCTCCACTTT. Translated, it gives CASSQPVTGMGSPLHF. The whole variable domain, filled in from reference TRBV3-1 and TRBJ1-6, reads DTAVSQTPKYLVTQMGNDKSIKCEQNLGHDTMYWYKQDSKKFLKIMFSYNNKELIINETVPNRFSPKSPDKAHLNLHINSLELGDSAVYFCASSQPVTGMGSPLHFGNGTRLTVT.

In its sample, this clonotype was seen a few times. The DNA for the CDR3 is TGCGCCAGCAGCTTTCAGGGTGGTAGCACAGATACGCAGTATTTT. It specifies CASSFQGGSTDTQYF. This chain links TRBV5-1 with TRBJ2-3, with a possible D match to TRBD1 (5 bases). Germline V lookup: CDR1 SGHRS, CDR2 YFSETQ. The CDR3 totals 15 residues. Trimming stripped 2 bases from V and 0 bases from J, with 10 bases between.

The sample holds a few counts of this clonotype. The CDR3 bases are TGCAGTGCTAGTACGAGGGAGAACTATGGCTACACCTTC. The encoded protein is CSASTRENYGYTF. The J gene is TRBJ1-2, the V gene TRBV20-1; D gene unclear. Germline assignment: CDR1 DFQATT and CDR2 SNEGSKA (reference sequence). The length of the CDR3 is 13 residues. Trimming removed 3 bases from V and 2 bases from J, with 10 bases in between.

This clonotype was observed a handful of times. The gene calls are TRBV24-1 and TRBJ2-2; 7 bases agree with TRBD1. Per germline, CDR1 KGHDR and CDR2 SFDVKD. Trimming cost V 7 bases and J 7 bases; bases outside gene matches: 5. CDR3 size: 13 residues. The CDR3 is CATSVQGDGELFF. The CDR3 DNA sequence: TGTGCCACCAGCGTTCAGGGGGACGGGGAGCTGTTTTTT.

The chain uses TRBV9 and TRBJ2-5, with 14 bases aligning to TRBD2. Germline V CDR1 and CDR2: SGDLS, YYNGEE. V dropped 1 base and J dropped 4; count of bases not matched to a gene: 3. The CDR3 is 16 amino acids. CDR3: CASSVSGTSGGETQYF. CDR3 sequence (DNA): TGTGCCAGCAGCGTAAGCGGGACTAGCGGGGGAGAGACCCAGTACTTC.

This clonotype occurred a few times. This chain links TRBV20-1 with TRBJ2-5, with a possible D match to TRBD2 (5 bases). This CDR3 has 13 residues. With 7 bases removed from V and 2 bases from J, the gap between germline ends came to 14 bases. Germline CDR1 and CDR2: DFQATT and SNEGSKA (reference sequence). The CDR3 loop is CSGVGPGQETQYF. DNA for the CDR3: TGCAGTGGTGTAGGTCCGGGGCAAGAGACCCAGTACTTC.

CDR3 in DNA: TGTGCCAGCAGCTTTCGGGCCGCAGATAACACTGAAGCTTTCTTT. Translation: CASSFRAADNTEAFF. The rearrangement joins TRBV11-1 to TRBJ1-1; D unclear. This CDR3 has 15 amino acids. Germline CDR1 is SGHAT and CDR2 is FQDESV (reference sequence). V was cut by 3 bases and J by 2 bases, with 13 bases left in between.

This clonotype was picked up many times. The gene calls are TRBV12-3 or TRBV12-4 and TRBJ1-6, with TRBD1 as a possible D gene (5 bases). Trimming cost V 5 bases and J 9 bases, with 14 bases left between them. CDR3 size: 14 residues. The CDR3 nucleotides read TGTGCCAGCAGTCCTGGGGTCGGGGCTTCACCCCTCCACTTT. Translating it yields CASSPGVGASPLHF.

This rearrangement joins TRBV20-1 to TRBJ2-6; 7 bases agree with TRBD2. CDR3 length equals 15 residues. V lost 5 bases to trimming and J lost 3 bases; unmatched junction nucleotides: 7. Germline assignment: CDR1 DFQATT and CDR2 SNEGSKA (reference sequence). This CDR3 is CSAYSGWGGANVLTF. The CDR3 region has the DNA TGCAGTGCTTATAGCGGGTGGGGTGGGGCCAACGTCCTGACTTTC.

This clonotype has a handful of counts. The V gene is TRBV20-1, the J gene TRBJ1-2, with 8 bases matching TRBD1. V shed 7 bases and J 6 bases; nucleotides not matched to a gene: 4. The germline gives CDR1 DFQATT, CDR2 SNEGSKA (reference sequence). CDR3 size: 11 residues. The CDR3: CSVGQEDGYTF. The CDR3 DNA follows: TGCAGTGTGGGACAGGAGGATGGCTACACCTTC.

A few counts support this clonotype. The genes are TRBV7-2 and TRBJ1-1; 7 positions agree with TRBD1. The CDR3 has 14 residues. V shed 5 bases and J 5 bases; nucleotides not matched to a gene: 8. Germline loops: CDR1 SGHTA, CDR2 FQGNSA. CDR3 sequence (DNA): TGTGCCAGCAGCCAAATGGCAGGGGGGACTGAAGCTTTCTTT. This translates into CASSQMAGGTEAFF.

The chain links TRBV7-9 to TRBJ2-3, with D perhaps given as TRBD1 or TRBD2 (5 bases each). V shed 3 bases and J shed 0 bases, with 10 bases lying between them. CDR1 is SEHNR, CDR2 FQNEAQ, per germline (reference sequence). The CDR3 runs 15 residues. The CDR3 DNA reads as TGTGCCAGCAGCTTGGGACGGTTTAGCACAGATACGCAGTATTTT. Amino acid sequence: CASSLGRFSTDTQYF.

This chain connects TRBV6-2 or TRBV6-3 to TRBJ2-1, with 8 positions matching TRBD2. Germline V gives CDR1 MNHEY, CDR2 SVGEGT. This CDR3 region has 16 residues. V lost 2 bases and J lost 3; bases outside the gene matches: 6. CDR3 in DNA: TGTGCCAGCAGTTACCCTGTTGCGGGGGGCTACAATGAGCAGTTCTTC. Translation: CASSYPVAGGYNEQFF.